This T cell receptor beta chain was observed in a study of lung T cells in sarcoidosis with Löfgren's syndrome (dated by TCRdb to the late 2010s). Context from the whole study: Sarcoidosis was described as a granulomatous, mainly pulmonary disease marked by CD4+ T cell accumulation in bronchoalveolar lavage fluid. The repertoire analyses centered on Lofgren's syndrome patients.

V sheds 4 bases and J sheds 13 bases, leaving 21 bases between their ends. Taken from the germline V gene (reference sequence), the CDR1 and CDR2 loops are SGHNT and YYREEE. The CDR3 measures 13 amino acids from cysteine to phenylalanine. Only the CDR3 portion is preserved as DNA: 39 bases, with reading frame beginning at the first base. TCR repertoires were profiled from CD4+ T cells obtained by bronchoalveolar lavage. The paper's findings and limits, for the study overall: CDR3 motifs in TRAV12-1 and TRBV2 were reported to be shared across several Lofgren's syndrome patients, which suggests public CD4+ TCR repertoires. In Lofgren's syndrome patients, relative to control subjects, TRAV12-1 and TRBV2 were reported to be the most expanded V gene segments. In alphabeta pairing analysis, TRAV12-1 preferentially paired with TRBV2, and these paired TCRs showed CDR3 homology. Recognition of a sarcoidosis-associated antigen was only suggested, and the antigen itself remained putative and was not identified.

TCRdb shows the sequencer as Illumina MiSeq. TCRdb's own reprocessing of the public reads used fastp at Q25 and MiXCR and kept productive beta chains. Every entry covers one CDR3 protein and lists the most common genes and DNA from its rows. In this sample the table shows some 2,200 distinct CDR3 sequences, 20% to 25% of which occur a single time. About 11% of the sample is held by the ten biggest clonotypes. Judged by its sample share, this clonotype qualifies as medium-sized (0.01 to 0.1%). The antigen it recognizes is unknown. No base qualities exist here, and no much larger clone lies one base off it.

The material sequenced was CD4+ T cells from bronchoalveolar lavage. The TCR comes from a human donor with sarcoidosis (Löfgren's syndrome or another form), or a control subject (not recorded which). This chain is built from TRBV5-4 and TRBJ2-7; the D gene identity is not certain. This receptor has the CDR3 CASSIDRASIYYF. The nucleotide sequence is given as TGTGCCAGCAGCATTGACCGGGCGTCGATTTACTACTTC.